This T cell receptor beta chain was observed in a study of T cells in Graves' hyperthyroidism and ophthalmopathy. This clonotype was counted ten times or more. RNA transcripts yielded amplified TCR beta CDR3 regions. HTBI primers drove first-round RT-PCR of the TCR CDR3. Each CDR3 protein gets one entry after TCRdb re-called the multiplex PCR reads with MiXCR. The sample carries 500,000 to 750,000 distinct CDR3 sequences, around a sixth recorded once. Germline lookup yields CDR1 SGHTS and CDR2 YDEGEE. The CDR3 is 14 residues long. After removal of 3 bases from V and 4 bases from J, the junction contained 5 bases not matched to a gene.

The sample consisted of blood. The rearrangement uses TRBV5-8 and TRBJ2-5; 8 bases map to TRBD1. The sequence derives from a woman under 40 with Graves' hyperthyroidism. The CDR3 region has the DNA TGTGCCAGCAGCTCCACAGGGGGTGGAGAGACCCAGTACTTC. Amino acids: CASSSTGGGETQYF. The entire variable domain, with the rest obtained from reference TRBV5-8 and TRBJ2-5, is as follows: EAGVTQSPTHLIKTRGQQATLRCSPISGHTSVYWYQQALGLGLQFLLWYDEGEERNRGNFPPRFSGRQFPNYSSELNVNALELEDSALYLCASSSTGGGETQYFGPGTRLLVL.